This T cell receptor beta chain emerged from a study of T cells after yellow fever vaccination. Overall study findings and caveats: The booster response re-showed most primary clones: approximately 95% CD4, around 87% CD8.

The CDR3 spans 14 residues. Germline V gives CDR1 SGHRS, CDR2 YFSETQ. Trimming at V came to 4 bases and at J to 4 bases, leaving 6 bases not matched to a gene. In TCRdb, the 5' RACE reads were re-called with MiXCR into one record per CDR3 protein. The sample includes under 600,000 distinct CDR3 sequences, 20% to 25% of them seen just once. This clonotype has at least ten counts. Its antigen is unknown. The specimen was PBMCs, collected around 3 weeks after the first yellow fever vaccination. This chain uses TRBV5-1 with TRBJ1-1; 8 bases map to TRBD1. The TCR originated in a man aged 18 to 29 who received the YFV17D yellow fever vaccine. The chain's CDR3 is CASSQGAQGTEAFF. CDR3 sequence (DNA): TGCGCCAGCAGCCAGGGGGCGCAAGGCACTGAAGCTTTCTTT.